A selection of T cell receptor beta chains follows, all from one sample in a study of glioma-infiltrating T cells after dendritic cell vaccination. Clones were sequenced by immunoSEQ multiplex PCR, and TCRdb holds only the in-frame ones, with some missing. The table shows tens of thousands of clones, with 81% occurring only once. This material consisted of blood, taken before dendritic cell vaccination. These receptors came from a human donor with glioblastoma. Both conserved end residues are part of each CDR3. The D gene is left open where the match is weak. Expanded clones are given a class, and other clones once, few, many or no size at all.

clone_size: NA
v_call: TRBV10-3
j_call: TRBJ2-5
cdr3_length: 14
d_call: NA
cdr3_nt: TGTGCCATCAGTGAGTCCTTAGTAGAAGAGACCCAGTACTTC
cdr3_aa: CAISESLVEETQYF

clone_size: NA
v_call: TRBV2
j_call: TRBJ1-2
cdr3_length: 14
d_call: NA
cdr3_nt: TGTGCCAGCAGTGGGGACTTCTCACAGGATGGCTACACCTTC
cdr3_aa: CASSGDFSQDGYTF

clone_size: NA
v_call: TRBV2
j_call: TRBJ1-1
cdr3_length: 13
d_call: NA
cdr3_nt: TGTGCCAGCAAACCCGAGATGAACACTGAAGCTTTCTTT
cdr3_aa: CASKPEMNTEAFF

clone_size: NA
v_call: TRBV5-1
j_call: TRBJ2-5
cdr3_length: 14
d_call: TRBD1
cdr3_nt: TGCGCCAGCAGCCTAGGACAGGACCAAGAGACCCAGTACTTC
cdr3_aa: CASSLGQDQETQYF

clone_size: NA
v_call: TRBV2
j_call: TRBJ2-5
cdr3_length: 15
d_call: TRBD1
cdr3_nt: TGTGCCAGCAAAGGGGCGACAGGGATCCAAGAGACCCAGTACTTC
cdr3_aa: CASKGATGIQETQYF

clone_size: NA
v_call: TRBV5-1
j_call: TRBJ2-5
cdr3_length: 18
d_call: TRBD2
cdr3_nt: TGCGCCAGCAGCTTGGAAGGTAGCGGGGGCTACGAGGGGGAGACCCAGTACTTC
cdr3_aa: CASSLEGSGGYEGETQYF

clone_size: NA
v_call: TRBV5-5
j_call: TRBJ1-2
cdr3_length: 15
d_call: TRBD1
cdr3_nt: TGTGCCAGCAGCCCCAGACAGGGGGGGTACTATGGCTACACCTTC
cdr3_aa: CASSPRQGGYYGYTF

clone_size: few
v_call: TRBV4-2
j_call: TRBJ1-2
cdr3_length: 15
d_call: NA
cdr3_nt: TGTGCCACCGCCAATATTCAGGCACCCCACTATGGCTACACCTTC
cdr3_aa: CATANIQAPHYGYTF

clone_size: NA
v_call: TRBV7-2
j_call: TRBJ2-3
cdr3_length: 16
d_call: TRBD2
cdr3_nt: TGTGCCAGCAGCCCACTAGCGGGGGGGCCCACAGATACGCAGTATTTT
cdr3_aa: CASSPLAGGPTDTQYF

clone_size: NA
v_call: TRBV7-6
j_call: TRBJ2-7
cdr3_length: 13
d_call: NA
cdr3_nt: TGTGCCAGCAGCCCAGGACAGACCTACGAGCAGTACTTC
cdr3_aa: CASSPGQTYEQYF

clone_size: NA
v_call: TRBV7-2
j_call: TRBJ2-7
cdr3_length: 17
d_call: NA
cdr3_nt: TGTGCCAGCAGCTTATACTCTGGAGTCGGGGAATCCTACGAGCAGTACTTC
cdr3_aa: CASSLYSGVGESYEQYF

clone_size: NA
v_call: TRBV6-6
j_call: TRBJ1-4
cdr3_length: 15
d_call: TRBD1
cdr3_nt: TGTGCCAGCAGTTTTGACAGGGGGACTAATGAAAAACTGTTTTTT
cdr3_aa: CASSFDRGTNEKLFF

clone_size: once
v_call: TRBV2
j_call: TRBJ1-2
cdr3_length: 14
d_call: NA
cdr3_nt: TGTGCCAGCACCGGACAGATACTTAACTATGGCTACACCTTC
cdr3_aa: CASTGQILNYGYTF

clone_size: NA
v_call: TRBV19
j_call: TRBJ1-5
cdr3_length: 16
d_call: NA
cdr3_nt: TGTGCCAGTAGTATCGGGTCCGGGGAGGACAATCAGCCCCAGCATTTT
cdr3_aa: CASSIGSGEDNQPQHF

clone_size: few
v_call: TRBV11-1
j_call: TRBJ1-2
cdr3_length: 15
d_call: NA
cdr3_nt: TGTGCCAGCAGCTTAGCGGCCACAGGGCTCTATGGCTACACCTTC
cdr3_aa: CASSLAATGLYGYTF

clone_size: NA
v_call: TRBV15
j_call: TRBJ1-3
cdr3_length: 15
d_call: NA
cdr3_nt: TGTGCCACCAGCCGTGGACCCAACCGCGGGAACACCATATATTTT
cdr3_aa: CATSRGPNRGNTIYF

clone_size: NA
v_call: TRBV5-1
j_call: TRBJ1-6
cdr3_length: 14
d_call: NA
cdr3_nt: TGCGCCAGCAGCTTGCTCCAGGCAGGATCATCCCTCCACTTT
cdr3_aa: CASSLLQAGSSLHF

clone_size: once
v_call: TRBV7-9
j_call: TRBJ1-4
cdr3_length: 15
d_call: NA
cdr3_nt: TGTGCCAGCAGCTTAGGCTCGGAGGGTGATGAAAAACTGTTTTTT
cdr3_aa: CASSLGSEGDEKLFF

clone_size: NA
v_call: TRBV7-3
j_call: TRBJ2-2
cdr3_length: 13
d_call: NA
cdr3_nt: TGTGCCAGCAGCCCCCCAGGCACCGGGGAGCTGTTTTTT
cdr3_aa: CASSPPGTGELFF

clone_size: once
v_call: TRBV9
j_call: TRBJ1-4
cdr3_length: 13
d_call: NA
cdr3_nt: TGTGCCAGCAGCGTAGGGGTCGGGGGAAAACTGTTTTTT
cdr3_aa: CASSVGVGGKLFF

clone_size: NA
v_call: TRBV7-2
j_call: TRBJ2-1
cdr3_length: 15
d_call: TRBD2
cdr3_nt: TGTGCCAGCAGCTTAGGAGCGGGGAACTACAATGAGCAGTTCTTC
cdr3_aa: CASSLGAGNYNEQFF

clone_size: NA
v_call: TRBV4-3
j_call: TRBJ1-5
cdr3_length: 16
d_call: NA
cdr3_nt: TGCGCCAGCAGCCAAGATCTCGACTCCAGCAATCAGCCCCAGCATTTT
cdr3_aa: CASSQDLDSSNQPQHF

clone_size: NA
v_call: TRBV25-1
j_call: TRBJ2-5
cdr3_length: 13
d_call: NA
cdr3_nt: TGTGCCAGTAGCAGGGGTCGGCGAGAGACCCAGTACTTC
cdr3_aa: CASSRGRRETQYF

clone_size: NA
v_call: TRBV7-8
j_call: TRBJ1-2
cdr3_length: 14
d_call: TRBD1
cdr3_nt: TGTGCCAGCAGCCGGGACAGGACTAACTATGGCTACACCTTC
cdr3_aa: CASSRDRTNYGYTF

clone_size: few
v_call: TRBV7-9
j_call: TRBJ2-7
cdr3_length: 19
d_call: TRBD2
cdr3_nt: TGTGCCAGCAGCTTATTATCGAGCGGGGGCGCTCAAATATCCTACGAGCAGTACTTC
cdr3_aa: CASSLLSSGGAQISYEQYF

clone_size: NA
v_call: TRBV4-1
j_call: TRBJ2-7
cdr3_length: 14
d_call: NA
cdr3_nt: TGCGCCAGCAGCCAACCGGGTCCCGGGTACGAGCAGTACTTC
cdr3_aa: CASSQPGPGYEQYF

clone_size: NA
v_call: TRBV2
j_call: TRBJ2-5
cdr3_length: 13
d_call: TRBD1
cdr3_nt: TGTGCCAGAGGGGGACAGGGCGGAGAGACCCAGTACTTC
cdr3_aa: CARGGQGGETQYF

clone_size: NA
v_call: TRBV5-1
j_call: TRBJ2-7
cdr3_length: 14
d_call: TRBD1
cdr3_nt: TGCGCCAGCAGCTGGGAACAGGGGAGAGACGAGCAGTACTTC
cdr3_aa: CASSWEQGRDEQYF

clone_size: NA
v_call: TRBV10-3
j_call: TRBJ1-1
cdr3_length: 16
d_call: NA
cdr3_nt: TGTGCCATCGCGGGCCCTTCCCACACGGGAAGCACTGAAGCTTTCTTT
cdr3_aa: CAIAGPSHTGSTEAFF

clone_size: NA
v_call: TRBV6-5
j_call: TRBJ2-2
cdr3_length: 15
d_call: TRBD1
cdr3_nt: TGTGCCAGCAGGAGACAGGGAACGAACACCGGGGAGCTGTTTTTT
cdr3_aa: CASRRQGTNTGELFF

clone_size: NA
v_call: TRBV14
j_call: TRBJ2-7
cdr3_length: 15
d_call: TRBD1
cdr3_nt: TGTGCCAGCAGCCAAGGGCAGGGGGCGGGATACGAGCAGTACTTC
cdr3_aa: CASSQGQGAGYEQYF

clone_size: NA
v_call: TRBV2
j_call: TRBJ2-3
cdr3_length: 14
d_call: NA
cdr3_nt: TGTGCCAGCAGTGGGTCAGGCGGCACAGATACGCAGTATTTT
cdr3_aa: CASSGSGGTDTQYF

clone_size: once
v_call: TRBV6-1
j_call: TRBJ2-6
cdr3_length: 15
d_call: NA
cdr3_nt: TGTGCCAGCATGATATCGGACAGTGGGGCCAACGTCCTGACTTTC
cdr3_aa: CASMISDSGANVLTF

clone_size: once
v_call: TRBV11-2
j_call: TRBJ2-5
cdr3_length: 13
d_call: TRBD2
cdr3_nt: TGTGCCAGCAGCTTGGGACTAGCGGAGACCCAGTACTTC
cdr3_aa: CASSLGLAETQYF

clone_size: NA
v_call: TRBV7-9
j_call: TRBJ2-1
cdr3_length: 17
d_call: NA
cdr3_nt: TGTGCCAGCAGCCCTGCGTGGGGGGTTAGCTCCTACAATGAGCAGTTCTTC
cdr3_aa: CASSPAWGVSSYNEQFF

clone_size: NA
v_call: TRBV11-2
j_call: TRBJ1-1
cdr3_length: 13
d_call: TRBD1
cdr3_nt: TGTGCCAGCAGCCCCGGGACAGGGGGGGAAGCTTTCTTT
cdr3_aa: CASSPGTGGEAFF

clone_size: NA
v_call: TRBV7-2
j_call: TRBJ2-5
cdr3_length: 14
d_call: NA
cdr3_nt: TGTGCCAGCAGCGAACCCGGCGGCCTCGGAACCCAGTACTTC
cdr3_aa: CASSEPGGLGTQYF

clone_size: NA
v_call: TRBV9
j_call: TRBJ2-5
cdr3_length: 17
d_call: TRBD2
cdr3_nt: TGTGCCAGCAGCGTATCTGGACTAGCGGTCTACCAAGAGACCCAGTACTTC
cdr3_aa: CASSVSGLAVYQETQYF

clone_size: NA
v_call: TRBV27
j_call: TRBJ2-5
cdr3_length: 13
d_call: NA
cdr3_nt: TGTGCCAGCAGACAGACAGTAGGGCAGACCCAGTACTTC
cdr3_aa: CASRQTVGQTQYF

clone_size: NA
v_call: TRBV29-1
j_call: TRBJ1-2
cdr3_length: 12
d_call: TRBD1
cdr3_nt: TGCAGCGTGGGGGACAGTAACTATGGCTACACCTTC
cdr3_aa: CSVGDSNYGYTF

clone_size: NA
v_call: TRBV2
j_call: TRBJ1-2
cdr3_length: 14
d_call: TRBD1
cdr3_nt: TGTGCCAGCAGTCCGGACAGGACTAACTATGGCTACACCTTC
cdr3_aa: CASSPDRTNYGYTF

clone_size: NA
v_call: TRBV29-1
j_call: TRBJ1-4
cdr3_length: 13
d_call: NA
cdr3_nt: TGCAGCGCCGGAGGGGGGGGCGAGGAAAAACTGTTTTTT
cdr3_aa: CSAGGGGEEKLFF

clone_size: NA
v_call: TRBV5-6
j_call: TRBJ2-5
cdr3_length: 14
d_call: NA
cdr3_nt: TGTGCCAGCAGCTTGTCCGGTTTCGGGGAGACCCAGTACTTC
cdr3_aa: CASSLSGFGETQYF

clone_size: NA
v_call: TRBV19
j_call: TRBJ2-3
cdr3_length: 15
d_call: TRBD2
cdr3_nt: TGTGCCAGTAGTATAGGCGGGGGGCGCTCAGATACGCAGTATTTT
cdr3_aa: CASSIGGGRSDTQYF

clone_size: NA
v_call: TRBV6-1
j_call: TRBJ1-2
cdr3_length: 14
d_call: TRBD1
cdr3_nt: TGTGCCAGCAGTGTTGACAGGGTTAACTATGGCTACACCTTC
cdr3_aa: CASSVDRVNYGYTF

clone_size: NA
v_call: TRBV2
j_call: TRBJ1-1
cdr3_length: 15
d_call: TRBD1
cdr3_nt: TGTGCCAGCTGCTCCCAAAATTACAGGGGCACTGAAGCTTTCTTT
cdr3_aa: CASCSQNYRGTEAFF

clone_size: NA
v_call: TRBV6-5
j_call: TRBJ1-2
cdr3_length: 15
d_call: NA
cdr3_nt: TGTGCCAGCAGTTACTCACGGGGGGCGAACTATGGCTACACCTTC
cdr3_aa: CASSYSRGANYGYTF

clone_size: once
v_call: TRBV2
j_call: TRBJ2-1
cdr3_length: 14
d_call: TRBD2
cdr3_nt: TGTGCCAGCGGACTAGCGGGGGGGTGGAATGAGCAGTTCTTC
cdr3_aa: CASGLAGGWNEQFF